Listed here are 26 T cell receptor beta chains from one sample, sequenced in a study of identical twins. TCRdb redid the calling of the 5' RACE reads with MiXCR, one entry per CDR3 protein. Of 250,000 or so distinct CDR3 sequences in the sample, around 8.3% were seen once. These records were also assigned to another study, of yellow fever vaccine responses in identical twins.

The sample taken for sequencing was CD8+ T cells sorted from blood. Receptor source: a woman between 18 and 30 years old in good health.

This clonotype has ten or more counts. The chain couples TRBV15 to TRBJ2-3; D uncertain. CDR3 size: 13 residues. V lost 4 bases, J lost 4 bases, and 9 bases lay in between. Per germline, CDR1 LNHNV and CDR2 YYDKDF (reference sequence). CDR3 amino acids: CATSIGASDTQYF. The CDR3 nucleotides read TGTGCCACCAGCATCGGCGCCTCAGATACGCAGTATTTT.

V usage is TRBV27 and J usage is TRBJ2-2, with no clear D. This CDR3 comprises 12 residues. Germline CDR1 is MNHEY and CDR2 is SMNVEV (reference sequence). The V end lost 6 bases, the J end lost 8 bases, and 10 bases lay between the germline ends. The CDR3 spells CASSVPRGELFF. The DNA of the CDR3 is TGTGCCAGCAGCGTCCCAAGGGGGGAGCTGTTTTTT.

V is TRBV6-1 and J is TRBJ2-7; TRBD1 agrees at 7 bases. Trimming cost V 1 base and J 0 bases; bases outside gene matches: 9. The V gene's germline CDR1 is MNHNS and CDR2 SASEGT. This CDR3 comprises 17 residues. CDR3 nucleotide sequence: TGTGCCAGCAGTGAAGAATGGTTGAGACAGGGCTCCTACGAGCAGTACTTC. It codes for CASSEEWLRQGSYEQYF.

The CDR3 reads CASSLGGANYGYTF. CDR3 DNA sequence: TGTGCCAGCAGCTTAGGGGGCGCTAACTATGGCTACACCTTC. The J gene is TRBJ1-2, the V gene TRBV7-9, with D possibly TRBD1 on 5 matching bases. The CDR3 runs to 14 residues. V dropped 1 base and J dropped 0 bases, with 6 bases sitting between them. Germline assignment: CDR1 SEHNR and CDR2 FQNEAQ (reference sequence).

This clonotype was counted only a few times. The chain uses TRBV7-9 and TRBJ2-7; D uncertain. V lost 2 bases and J lost 5, with 7 bases in between. The CDR3 length is 12 residues. Germline values: CDR1 SEHNR, CDR2 FQNEAQ (reference sequence). The CDR3 DNA follows: TGTGCCAGCAGCTTACGGTGGGACGAGCAGTACTTC. The encoded protein is CASSLRWDEQYF. Filled out from reference TRBV7-9 and TRBJ2-7, the complete variable domain reads DTGVSQNPRHKITKRGQNVTFRCDPISEHNRLYWYRQTLGQGPEFLTYFQNEAQLEKSRLLSDRFSAERPKGSFSTLEIQRTEQGDSAMYLCASSLRWDEQYFGPGTRLTVT.

The V and J genes are TRBV7-9 and TRBJ2-1; D possibly corresponds to TRBD1 (8 bases). Germline V gene lookup returns CDR1 SEHNR and CDR2 FQNEAQ (reference sequence). The V end was cut by 5 bases, the J end by 5 bases, with 16 bases between. The CDR3 is 15 residues long. The CDR3 region is CASSPRTGRDNEQFF. The CDR3 DNA follows: TGTGCCAGCAGCCCTCGGACAGGGAGGGACAATGAGCAGTTCTTC.

In its sample, this clonotype was seen a few times. The chain recombines TRBV5-1 with TRBJ2-3; D perhaps matches TRBD1 (5 bases). V shed 1 base and J shed 0 bases, with 9 bases lying between them. This CDR3 has 15 residues. CDR1 and CDR2 (germline): SGHRS, YFSETQ. CDR3 region: CASSLRQGSTDTQYF. For the CDR3, the DNA is TGCGCCAGCAGCTTGCGGCAGGGCAGCACAGATACGCAGTATTTT.

This clonotype occurred many times. The chain combines TRBV20-1 with TRBJ2-7, with TRBD1 matching 8 bases. V lost 3 bases and J lost 2; bases outside the gene matches: 3. The CDR3 consists of 13 residues. The germline gives CDR1 DFQATT, CDR2 SNEGSKA (reference sequence). CDR3 nucleotides: TGCAGTGCTAGGGCAGGGGGCACCTACGAGCAGTACTTC. Translation gives CSARAGGTYEQYF.

The chain carries TRBV4-1 and TRBJ2-3; a possible D gene is TRBD1 (5 bases). This CDR3 is 15 amino acids long. Per the germline V gene, CDR1 is MGHRA and CDR2 is YSYEKL. Trimming took 1 base from V and 0 from J, leaving 8 bases between them. CDR3 DNA: TGCGCCAGCAGCCAAGTTCCAGGGAGCACAGATACGCAGTATTTT. Translated, it gives CASSQVPGSTDTQYF.

This clonotype was seen many times. The V and J genes are TRBV6-5 and TRBJ2-2; no firm D call. The CDR3 has 12 residues. Germline-derived CDR1 and CDR2 are MNHEY and SVGAGI. V lost 2 bases and J lost 8, with 6 bases in between. The CDR3 loop is CASSYGAGELFF. In DNA form, the CDR3 reads TGTGCCAGCAGTTACGGTGCTGGGGAGCTGTTTTTT.

The rearrangement links TRBV5-6 to TRBJ1-2; 8 nucleotides align to TRBD1. J gave up 4 bases and V 5 bases, and 4 bases lay outside the gene matches. CDR1 is SGHDT, CDR2 YYEEEE, per germline. The CDR3 is made up of 13 amino acids. The CDR3 coding sequence is TGTGCCAGCAGGCCGCAGGGGGCCTATGGCTACACCTTC. Translating it yields CASRPQGAYGYTF.

This clonotype was observed many times. V and J are TRBV5-1 and TRBJ1-1, with 7 bases that match TRBD1. The V segment lost 7 bases and the J segment 1 base; nucleotides outside the gene matches: 7. The CDR3 runs to 14 residues. Germline V lookup: CDR1 SGHRS, CDR2 YFSETQ. CDR3 in amino acids: CASGWGQTNTEAFF. The CDR3 DNA reads TGCGCCAGCGGATGGGGACAGACGAACACTGAAGCTTTCTTT.

The gene calls are TRBV2 and TRBJ2-7, with D possibly TRBD1 on 6 matching bases. The V and J ends lost 7 bases and 2 bases respectively, with 15 bases between them. CDR1 and CDR2 (germline): SNHLY, FYNNEI. The CDR3 spans 14 residues. CDR3 nucleotide sequence: TGTGCCAGCAATCCCGGGACAACGACCTACGAGCAGTACTTC. Protein product: CASNPGTTTYEQYF.

About this clonotype: Given a much more abundant clone one base away, this may be a read error. V usage is TRBV7-8 and J usage is TRBJ2-1; 8 bases agree with TRBD1. CDR3 length: 13 amino acids. The germline V gene encodes CDR1 SGHVS and CDR2 FQNEAQ. CDR3 residues: CASSPTGVNELFF. CDR3 sequence (DNA): TGTGCCAGCAGCCCGACAGGGGTCAATGAGCTGTTCTTC.

This clonotype has ten or more counts. The chain couples TRBV29-1 to TRBJ2-7; D remains ambiguous. Trimming took off 7 bases at V and 0 bases at J, with 13 bases between the two ends. Germline V gene data show CDR1 as SQVTM and CDR2 as ANQGSEA. The CDR3 length is 13 residues. The CDR3 spells CSGVGRSSYEQYF. CDR3 coding DNA: TGCAGCGGGGTGGGCAGGAGCTCCTACGAGCAGTACTTC.

The chain carries TRBV20-1 and TRBJ2-1, with 9 bases fitting TRBD2. This CDR3 is 17 amino acids long. CDR1 and CDR2 from the germline V gene are DFQATT and SNEGSKA (reference sequence). The V segment lost 1 base and the J segment 0 bases; nucleotides outside the gene matches: 7. The CDR3 here is CSARVLAGLSSYNEQFF. The CDR3 DNA reads as TGCAGTGCTAGAGTCCTAGCGGGGCTAAGCTCCTACAATGAGCAGTTCTTC.

This clonotype was observed many times. This chain's CDR3 is CASSQGPNNEQFF. CDR3 sequence (DNA): TGTGCCAGCAGCCAAGGACCAAACAATGAGCAGTTCTTC. The rearrangement joins TRBV14 to TRBJ2-1; D not certain. Trimming removed 1 base from V and 5 bases from J, with 6 bases in between. Germline lookup yields CDR1 SGHDN and CDR2 FVKESK. CDR3 size: 13 residues. Variable domain in full (rest from reference TRBV14 and TRBJ2-1): EAGVTQFPSHSVIEKGQTVTLRCDPISGHDNLYWYRRVMGKEIKFLLHFVKESKQDESGMPNNRFLAERTGGTYSTLKVQPAELEDSGVYFCASSQGPNNEQFFGPGTRLTVL.

The chain has TRBV12-3 or TRBV12-4 and TRBJ1-1; D unresolved. V was trimmed by 6 bases and J by 12 bases, leaving 17 bases between them. The CDR3 sequence is 12 residues long. Written as DNA, the CDR3 is TGTGCCAGCAGAATGTTAGGGTTTGCGACTTTCTTT. This gives the protein CASRMLGFATFF.

This clonotype was detected many times. The DNA for the CDR3 is TGTGCCAGCAGTCACCAAGTCGCGGGAGTTGGGGCCAACGTCCTGACTTTC. Amino acids: CASSHQVAGVGANVLTF. The chain has TRBV6-2 or TRBV6-3 and TRBJ2-6; 7 bases map to TRBD2. Germline CDR1 MNHEY, CDR2 SVGEGT. V dropped 5 bases and J dropped 3; count of bases not matched to a gene: 10. The CDR3 extends over 17 amino acids.

The rearrangement uses TRBV21-1 and TRBJ2-1. TRBV21-1 constitutes a pseudogene. The CDR3 is made up of 13 amino acids. The CDR3 spells CASSKGLPHEQFF. In DNA, the CDR3 is TGTGCCAGCAGCAAAGGGCTCCCCCATGAGCAGTTCTTC.

There are a few counts of this clonotype. This chain joins TRBV19 and TRBJ2-1; no definite D call. V shed 5 bases and J shed 8 bases, with 16 bases lying between them. Germline V gene lookup returns CDR1 LNHDA and CDR2 SQIVND (reference sequence). The CDR3 is made up of 14 amino acids. In nucleotides, the CDR3 is TGTGCCAGTAGTCCCTCAGGCTTCCCCGATGAGCAGTTCTTC. This encodes CASSPSGFPDEQFF. The whole variable domain, filled in from reference TRBV19 and TRBJ2-1, reads DGGITQSPKYLFRKEGQNVTLSCEQNLNHDAMYWYRQDPGQGLRLIYYSQIVNDFQKGDIAEGYSVSREKKESFPLTVTSAQKNPTAFYLCASSPSGFPDEQFFGPGTRLTVL.

The sample holds a few counts of this clonotype. The chain combines TRBV2 with TRBJ2-7, with D perhaps matching TRBD2 (6 bases). The V end lost 8 bases, the J end lost 3 bases, and 17 bases lay between the germline ends. This CDR3 spans 14 amino acids. Looked up from germline, CDR1 is SNHLY and CDR2 is FYNNEI. CDR3 nucleotide sequence: TGTGCCAGCTACGGGGGACTGGATGACTACGAGCAGTACTTC. Translated, it gives CASYGGLDDYEQYF. Together with reference TRBV2 and TRBJ2-7, the CDR3 gives the full variable domain: EPEVTQTPSHQVTQMGQEVILRCVPISNHLYFYWYRQILGQKVEFLVSFYNNEISEKSEIFDDQFSVERPDGSNFTLKIRSTKLEDSAMYFCASYGGLDDYEQYFGPGTRLTVT.

This clonotype has ten or more counts. V is TRBV29-1 and J is TRBJ2-6; D gene uncertain. V lost 1 base and J 0 bases, leaving 7 bases between the germline ends. The CDR3 length is 15 residues. CDR1 SQVTM and CDR2 ANQGSEA come from the germline V gene. CDR3 coding DNA: TGCAGCGTTGAAGTCGGCGGCTCTGGGGCCAACGTCCTGACTTTC. Translated: CSVEVGGSGANVLTF. The full variable domain, in which reference TRBV29-1 and TRBJ2-6 provide the parts outside the CDR3, is SAVISQKPSRDICQRGTSLTIQCQVDSQVTMMFWYRQQPGQSLTLIATANQGSEATYESGFVIDKFPISRPNLTFSTLTVSNMSPEDSSIYLCSVEVGGSGANVLTFGAGSRLTVL.

This clonotype has just a few counts. The rearrangement links TRBV6-1 to TRBJ1-4, with TRBD1 matching over 10 bases. The CDR3 is 17 residues long. Looked up from germline, CDR1 is MNHNS and CDR2 is SASEGT. With 6 bases clipped from V and 2 bases from J, the junction kept 9 bases outside the gene matches. CDR3 sequence reads: CASSLGQGDNTNEKLFF. CDR3 sequence (DNA): TGTGCCAGCAGCCTCGGACAGGGGGACAATACTAATGAAAAACTGTTTTTT.

V usage is TRBV7-9 and J usage is TRBJ2-1; D may be TRBD2 (6 bases). The CDR3 sequence is 16 residues long. Trimming took 3 bases from V and 8 from J, leaving 20 bases between them. CDR1 is SEHNR and CDR2 is FQNEAQ in the germline V gene (reference sequence). CDR3 loop: CASSFPPGGIGDEQFF. The CDR3 DNA reads TGTGCCAGCAGCTTTCCGCCAGGAGGGATTGGTGATGAGCAGTTCTTC.

This chain joins TRBV29-1 and TRBJ2-1; 10 bases align to TRBD1. The germline CDR1 and CDR2 sequences are SQVTM and ANQGSEA. This CDR3 has 16 residues. Trimming removed 7 bases from V and 3 bases from J; junction bases left unmatched: 12. The chain's CDR3 is CSAALLGQGDYNEQFF. CDR3 coding DNA: TGCAGCGCTGCCCTGCTAGGACAGGGGGACTACAATGAGCAGTTCTTC.